Below, 16 T cell receptor beta chains from the same sample are listed, as sequenced in a study of CD8+ T cells in alopecia areata. Extraction and reverse transcription of RNA yielded cDNA as the sequencing template. Sequenced by immunoSEQ multiplex PCR; TCRdb stores in-frame clones only, minus some. The table includes 180,000 or so clones, 67% detected once. Sequenced material: CD8+ T cells sorted from blood, taken at week 0. These TCRs come from a human donor with alopecia areata.

The chain has TRBV6-5 and TRBJ2-3; 8 bases match TRBD1. CDR1 and CDR2 (germline): MNHEY, SVGAGI. The trim removed 6 bases at V and 2 bases at J, leaving 4 bases unmatched. CDR3 length: 14 residues. Here the CDR3 reads CASSGQGYTDTQYF. CDR3 in DNA: TGTGCCAGCAGCGGACAGGGCTACACAGATACGCAGTATTTT.

The V and J genes are TRBV13 and TRBJ1-1, with D uncertain. The CDR3 is made up of 14 amino acids. CDR1 PRHDT and CDR2 FYEKMQ come from the germline V gene (reference sequence). Deletions cut 2 bases from V and 0 bases from J, with 7 bases between. CDR3 bases: TGTGCCAGCAGCTTACCTACTTTGAACACTGAAGCTTTCTTT. It encodes CASSLPTLNTEAFF.

This clone was seen once. The rearrangement links TRBV28 to TRBJ2-1; D is perhaps TRBD2 (6 bases). The CDR3 extends over 16 amino acids. Per germline, CDR1 MDHEN and CDR2 SYDVKM. Trimming stripped 2 bases from V and 5 bases from J, with 16 bases between. The CDR3 region is CASSLLAPGLHNEQFF. The DNA of the CDR3 is TGTGCCAGCAGTTTACTGGCCCCCGGACTACACAATGAGCAGTTCTTC.

A few counts support this clone. The chain is built from TRBV13 and TRBJ2-2; TRBD1 might be the D (6 bases). With 1 base removed from V and 0 bases from J, the gap between germline ends came to 12 bases. The CDR3 runs 17 residues. Germline-derived CDR1 and CDR2 are PRHDT and FYEKMQ (reference sequence). Here the CDR3 reads CASSLEVGQTNTGELFF. The CDR3 DNA sequence: TGTGCCAGCAGCTTAGAAGTAGGACAGACGAACACCGGGGAGCTGTTTTTT. Full variable domain (missing parts from reference TRBV13 and TRBJ2-2): AAGVIQSPRHLIKEKRETATLKCYPIPRHDTVYWYQQGPGQDPQFLISFYEKMQSDKGSIPDRFSAQQFSDYHSELNMSSLELGDSALYFCASSLEVGQTNTGELFFGEGSRLTVL.

This rearrangement joins TRBV20-1 to TRBJ2-7; D possibly matches TRBD1 or TRBD2 (6 bases each). CDR1 is DFQATT, CDR2 SNEGSKA, per germline (reference sequence). The CDR3 consists of 11 residues. Trimming removed 4 bases at V and 5 bases at J, with 9 bases between. CDR3: CSAKRGDEQYF. CDR3 nucleotide sequence: TGCAGTGCTAAAAGGGGGGACGAGCAGTACTTC.

This clone was seen only a few times. The chain carries TRBV6-4 and TRBJ2-3; 9 nucleotides align to TRBD2. Germline V gene data show CDR1 as MRHNA and CDR2 as SNTAGT. The CDR3 extends over 14 amino acids. J lost 3 bases, V lost 5 bases, and 3 bases had no gene match. In DNA, the CDR3 is TGTGCCAGCAGTAAGCGGGGGGAGACAGATACGCAGTATTTT. It is translated as CASSKRGETDTQYF.

This chain connects TRBV5-6 to TRBJ1-4; a weak D match, TRBD1 (5 bases). Trimming shortened V by 6 bases and J by 5 bases, and 20 bases separated the two germline ends. The CDR3 loop spans 16 amino acids. The germline V gene has CDR1 SGHDT and CDR2 YYEEEE. The CDR3 is CASTNEFGSGNEKLFF. CDR3 DNA sequence: TGTGCCAGCACCAACGAGTTTGGTTCAGGGAATGAAAAACTGTTTTTT.

V gene TRBV29-1 combines with J gene TRBJ2-2, with D perhaps matching TRBD1 (5 bases). This CDR3 has 12 residues. Trimming left V 4 bases short and J 5 bases short, with 8 bases between. Germline values: CDR1 SQVTM, CDR2 ANQGSEA. CDR3 loop: CSVVGVTGELFF. The DNA for the CDR3 is TGCAGCGTTGTAGGGGTTACCGGGGAGCTGTTTTTT.

The gene calls are TRBV4-1 and TRBJ2-7; maybe TRBD1 (6 bases). The CDR3 extends over 13 amino acids. Germline CDR1 and CDR2: MGHRA and YSYEKL. Trimming took 5 bases from V and 5 from J, leaving 13 bases between them. The CDR3 here is CASSSRRGNEQYF. CDR3 sequence (DNA): TGCGCCAGCAGCTCCCGTAGGGGGAACGAGCAGTACTTC.

This clone occurred a few times. The chain has TRBV27 and TRBJ1-2, with D possibly TRBD1 on 5 matching bases. The CDR3 sequence is 15 residues long. Per germline, CDR1 MNHEY and CDR2 SMNVEV (reference sequence). Deletions cut 3 bases from V and 3 bases from J, with 14 bases between. The CDR3, as DNA: TGTGCCAGCAGTTTGTCGGGACTGAAAGACTATGGCTACACCTTC. This translates into CASSLSGLKDYGYTF.

The chain recombines TRBV29-1 with TRBJ2-7; D is uncertain. The V end was cut by 0 bases, the J end by 0 bases, with 9 bases between. Per germline, CDR1 SQVTM and CDR2 ANQGSEA. This CDR3 comprises 14 residues. CDR3 DNA: TGCAGCGTTGAAGATGGTGGGGTCTCCTACGAGCAGTACTTC. Residues: CSVEDGGVSYEQYF.

CDR3 DNA sequence: TGTGCCAGCAGCTCCAAACAGACTAACTATGGCTACACCTTC. It yields the protein CASSSKQTNYGYTF. The rearrangement joins TRBV7-9 to TRBJ1-2; the D is unclear. The CDR3 sequence is 14 residues long. Germline V gene sequence: CDR1 SEHNR, CDR2 FQNEAQ (reference sequence). Trimming took 4 bases from V and 0 from J, leaving 9 bases between them.

The genes are TRBV6-5 and TRBJ1-2; D uncertain. The CDR3 length is 13 residues. CDR1 MNHEY and CDR2 SVGAGI come from the germline V gene. V shed 2 bases and J shed 6 bases, with 10 bases lying between them. CDR3 bases: TGTGCCAGCAGTTACACCTCAGAGGATGGCTACACCTTC. It codes for CASSYTSEDGYTF.

This chain joins TRBV9 and TRBJ1-2, with TRBD1 identical over 7 bases. V dropped 3 bases and J dropped 3; count of bases not matched to a gene: 5. The CDR3 spans 14 residues. CDR1 is SGDLS and CDR2 is YYNGEE in the germline V gene. The CDR3 loop reads CASSDTGDYYGYTF. The CDR3 coding sequence is TGTGCCAGCAGCGATACAGGGGATTACTATGGCTACACCTTC.

A few counts support this clone. J is TRBJ2-3 and V is TRBV7-9; the D is unclear. Trimming shortened V by 1 base and J by 5 bases, and 1 base separated the two germline ends. Germline V CDR1 and CDR2: SEHNR, FQNEAQ (reference sequence). This CDR3 region has 11 residues. For the CDR3, the DNA is TGTGCCAGCAGCTTAGAAGATACGCAGTATTTT. It is translated as CASSLEDTQYF.

V gene TRBV9 combines with J gene TRBJ1-2; a possible D gene is TRBD1 (5 bases). V was clipped by 0 bases and J by 6 bases, with 9 bases between them. Germline CDR1 and CDR2: SGDLS and YYNGEE. CDR3 length: 13 residues. CDR3 sequence reads: CASSVAGGHGYTF. CDR3 sequence (DNA): TGTGCCAGCAGCGTAGCTGGGGGTCATGGCTACACCTTC.